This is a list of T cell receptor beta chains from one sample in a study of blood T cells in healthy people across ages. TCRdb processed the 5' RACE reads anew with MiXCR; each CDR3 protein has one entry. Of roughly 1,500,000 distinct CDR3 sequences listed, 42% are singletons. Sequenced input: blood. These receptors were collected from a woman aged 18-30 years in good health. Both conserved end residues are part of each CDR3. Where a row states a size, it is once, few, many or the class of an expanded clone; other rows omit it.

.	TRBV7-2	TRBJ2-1	CASSLASRRQEQFF
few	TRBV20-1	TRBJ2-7	CSATEAGGPYEQYF
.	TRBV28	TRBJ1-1	CASSTHWREIKSNTEAFF
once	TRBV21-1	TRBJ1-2	CASSYRDRYPNYGYTF
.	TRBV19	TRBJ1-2	CATIPGQGYGYTF
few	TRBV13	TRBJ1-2	CASSTTDNYGYTF
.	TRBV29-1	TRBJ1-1	CSACRAGLMNTEAFF
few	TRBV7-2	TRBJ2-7	CASSLGRGQAYEQYF
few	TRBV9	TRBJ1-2	CASSGRQIGYTF
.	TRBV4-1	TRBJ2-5	CASSQLTPEPQYF
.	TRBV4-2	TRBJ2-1	CASSRSGGASEQFF
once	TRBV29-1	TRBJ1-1	CSALRTGRNTEAFF
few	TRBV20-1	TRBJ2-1	CSGTGLAGAFDNEQFF
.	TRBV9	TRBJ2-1	CASSVGRGRYNEQFF
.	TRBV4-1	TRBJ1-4	CASSQQQATGEKLFF
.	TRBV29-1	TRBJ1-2	CSVETVNYGYTF
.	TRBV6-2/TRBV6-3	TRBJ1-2	CASSTTPWSGYTF
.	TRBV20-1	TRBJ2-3	CSASRREVGTDTQYF
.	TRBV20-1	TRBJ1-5	CSARDTTDYGGNQPQHF
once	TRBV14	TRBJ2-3	CASSQGHLDLTDTQYF
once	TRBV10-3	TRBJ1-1	CAIRQRGLEDEAFF
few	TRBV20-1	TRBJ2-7	CSARGDGSSYEQYF
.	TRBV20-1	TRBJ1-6	CSAREGPTLHF
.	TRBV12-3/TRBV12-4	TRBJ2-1	CASRIPSTSPPQNEQFF
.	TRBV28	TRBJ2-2	CASSFSRGRVNTGELFF
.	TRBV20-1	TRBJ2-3	CSARESSVTSGNTDTQYF
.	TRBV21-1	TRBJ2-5	CASSIHTTGEGETQYF
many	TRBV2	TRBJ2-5	CASSSDRQETQYF
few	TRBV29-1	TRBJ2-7	CSAGTSGKVNKEQYF
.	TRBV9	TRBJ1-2	CASSGRQGWVTGYTF
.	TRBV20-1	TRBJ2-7	CSDRYSGLYEQYF
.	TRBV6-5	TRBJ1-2	CASSSPGQKPYGYTF
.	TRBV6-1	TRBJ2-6	CASRSDRVGSGANVLTF